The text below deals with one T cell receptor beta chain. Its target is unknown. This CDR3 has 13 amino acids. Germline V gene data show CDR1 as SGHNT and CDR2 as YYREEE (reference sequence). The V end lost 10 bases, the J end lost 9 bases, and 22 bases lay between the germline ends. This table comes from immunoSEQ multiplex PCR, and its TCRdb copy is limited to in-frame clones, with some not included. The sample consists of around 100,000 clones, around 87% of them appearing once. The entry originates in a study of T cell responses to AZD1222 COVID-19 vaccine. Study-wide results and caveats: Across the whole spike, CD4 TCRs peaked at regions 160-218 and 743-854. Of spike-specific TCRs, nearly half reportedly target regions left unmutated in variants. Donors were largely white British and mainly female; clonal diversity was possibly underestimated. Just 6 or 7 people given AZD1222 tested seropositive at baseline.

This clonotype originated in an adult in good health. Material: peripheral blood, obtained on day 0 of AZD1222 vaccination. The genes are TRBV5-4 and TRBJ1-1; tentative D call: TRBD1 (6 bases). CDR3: CAVQPAGGAQAFF. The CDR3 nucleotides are TGTGCCGTACAACCTGCGGGGGGGGCTCAAGCTTTCTTT.